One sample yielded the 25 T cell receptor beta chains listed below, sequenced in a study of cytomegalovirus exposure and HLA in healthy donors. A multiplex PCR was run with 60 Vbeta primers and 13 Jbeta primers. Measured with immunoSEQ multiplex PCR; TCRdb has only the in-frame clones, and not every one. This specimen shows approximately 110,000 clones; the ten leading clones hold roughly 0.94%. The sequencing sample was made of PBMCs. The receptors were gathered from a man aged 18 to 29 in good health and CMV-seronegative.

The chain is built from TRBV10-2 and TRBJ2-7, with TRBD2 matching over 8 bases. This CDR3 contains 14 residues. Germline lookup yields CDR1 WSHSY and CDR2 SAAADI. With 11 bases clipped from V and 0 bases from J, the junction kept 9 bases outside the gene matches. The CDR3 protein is CAAGTGGNSYEQYF. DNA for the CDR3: TGCGCCGCGGGGACGGGAGGGAACTCCTACGAGCAGTACTTC.

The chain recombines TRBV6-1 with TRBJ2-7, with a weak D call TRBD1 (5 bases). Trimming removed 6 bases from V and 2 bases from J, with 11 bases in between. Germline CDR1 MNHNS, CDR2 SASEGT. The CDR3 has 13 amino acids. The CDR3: CASRQVPAYEQYF. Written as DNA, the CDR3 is TGTGCCAGCAGACAGGTCCCCGCCTACGAGCAGTACTTC.

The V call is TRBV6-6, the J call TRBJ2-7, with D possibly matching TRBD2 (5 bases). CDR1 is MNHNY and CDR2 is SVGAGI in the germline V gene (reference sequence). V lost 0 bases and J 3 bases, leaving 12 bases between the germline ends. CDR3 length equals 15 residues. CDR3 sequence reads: CASSYSERTDYEQYF. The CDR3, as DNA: TGTGCCAGCAGTTACTCTGAGCGGACGGACTACGAGCAGTACTTC.

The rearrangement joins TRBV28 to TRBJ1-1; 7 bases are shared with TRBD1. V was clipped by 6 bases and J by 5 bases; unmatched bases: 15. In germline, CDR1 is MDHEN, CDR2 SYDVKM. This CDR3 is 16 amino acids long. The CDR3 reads CASRAFQGVVGTEAFF. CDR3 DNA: TGTGCCAGCAGAGCTTTCCAGGGGGTGGTAGGGACTGAAGCTTTCTTT.

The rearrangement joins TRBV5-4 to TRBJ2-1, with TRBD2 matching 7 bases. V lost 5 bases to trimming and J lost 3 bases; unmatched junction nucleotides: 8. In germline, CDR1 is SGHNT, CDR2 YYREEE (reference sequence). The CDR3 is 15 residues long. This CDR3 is CASRTWGGSYNEQFF. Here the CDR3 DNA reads TGTGCCAGCAGGACGTGGGGAGGGAGCTACAATGAGCAGTTCTTC.

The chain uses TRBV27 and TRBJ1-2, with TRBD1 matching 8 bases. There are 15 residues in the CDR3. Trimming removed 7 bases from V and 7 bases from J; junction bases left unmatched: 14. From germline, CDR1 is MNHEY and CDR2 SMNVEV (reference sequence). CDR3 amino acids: CASTSSSGGFSGYTF. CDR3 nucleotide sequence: TGTGCCAGCACTAGTTCCTCAGGGGGCTTTAGTGGCTACACCTTC.

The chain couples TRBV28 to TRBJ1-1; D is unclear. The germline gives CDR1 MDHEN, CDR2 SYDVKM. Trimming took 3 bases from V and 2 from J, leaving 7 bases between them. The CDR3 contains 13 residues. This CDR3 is CASSFGPNTEAFF. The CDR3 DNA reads TGTGCCAGCAGTTTTGGCCCTAACACTGAAGCTTTCTTT.

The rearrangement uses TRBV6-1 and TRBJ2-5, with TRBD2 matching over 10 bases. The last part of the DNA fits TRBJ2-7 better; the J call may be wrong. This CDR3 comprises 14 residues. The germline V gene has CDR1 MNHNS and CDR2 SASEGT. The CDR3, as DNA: TGTGCCAGCAGTGCTGAAGCGGGAGGGTACGAGCAGTACTTC. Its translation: CASSAEAGGYEQYF.

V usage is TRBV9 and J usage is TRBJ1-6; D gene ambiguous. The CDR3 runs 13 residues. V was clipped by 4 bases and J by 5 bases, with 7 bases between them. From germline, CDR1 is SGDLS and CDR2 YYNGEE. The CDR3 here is CASSPTHNSPLHF. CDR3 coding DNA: TGTGCCAGCAGCCCTACTCATAATTCACCCCTCCACTTT.

This CDR3 is CASWGQDGYTF. CDR3 nucleotides: TGTGCCAGCTGGGGCCAGGATGGCTACACCTTC. The gene calls are TRBV6-1 and TRBJ1-2; tentatively, D is TRBD1 (5 bases). Trimming took 8 bases from V and 6 from J, leaving 10 bases between them. The length of the CDR3 is 11 residues. Germline V gene lookup returns CDR1 MNHNS and CDR2 SASEGT.

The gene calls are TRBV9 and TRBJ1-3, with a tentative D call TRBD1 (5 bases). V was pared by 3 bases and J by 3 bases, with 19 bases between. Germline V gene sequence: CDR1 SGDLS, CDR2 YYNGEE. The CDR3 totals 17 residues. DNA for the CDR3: TGTGCCAGCAGCGCTCACCCGGAGACAGTTGGTGGAAACACCATATATTTT. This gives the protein CASSAHPETVGGNTIYF.

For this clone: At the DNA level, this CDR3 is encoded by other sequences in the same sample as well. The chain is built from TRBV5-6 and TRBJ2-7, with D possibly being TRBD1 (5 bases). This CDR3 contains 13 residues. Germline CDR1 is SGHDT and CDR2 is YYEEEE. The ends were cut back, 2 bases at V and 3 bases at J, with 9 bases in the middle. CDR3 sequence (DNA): TGTGCCAGCAGCTTCGACAGCAGCTACGAGCAGTACTTC. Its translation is CASSFDSSYEQYF.

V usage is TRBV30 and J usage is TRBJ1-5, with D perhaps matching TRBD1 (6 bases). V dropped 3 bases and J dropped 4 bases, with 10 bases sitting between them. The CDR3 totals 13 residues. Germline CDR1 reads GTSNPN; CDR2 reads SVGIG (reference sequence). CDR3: CAWRTGLNQPQHF. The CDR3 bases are TGTGCCTGGAGAACAGGGTTAAATCAGCCCCAGCATTTT. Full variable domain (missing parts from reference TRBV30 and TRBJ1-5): SQTIHQWPATLVQPVGSPLSLECTVEGTSNPNLYWYRQAAGRGLQLLFYSVGIGQISSEVPQNLSASRPQDRQFILSSKKLLLSDSGFYLCAWRTGLNQPQHFGDGTRLSIL.

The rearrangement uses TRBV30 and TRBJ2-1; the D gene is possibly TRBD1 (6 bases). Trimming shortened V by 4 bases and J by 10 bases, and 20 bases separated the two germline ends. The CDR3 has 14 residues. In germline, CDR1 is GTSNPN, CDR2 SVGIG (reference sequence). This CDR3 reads CAWIAQGLFGEQFF. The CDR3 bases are TGTGCCTGGATAGCCCAGGGGCTATTCGGGGAGCAGTTCTTC.

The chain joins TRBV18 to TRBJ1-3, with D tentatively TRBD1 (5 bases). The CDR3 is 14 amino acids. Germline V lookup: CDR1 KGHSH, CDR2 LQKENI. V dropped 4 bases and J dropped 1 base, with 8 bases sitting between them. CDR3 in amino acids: CASSQGPSGNTIYF. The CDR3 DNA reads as TGTGCCAGCTCACAGGGGCCATCTGGAAACACCATATATTTT.

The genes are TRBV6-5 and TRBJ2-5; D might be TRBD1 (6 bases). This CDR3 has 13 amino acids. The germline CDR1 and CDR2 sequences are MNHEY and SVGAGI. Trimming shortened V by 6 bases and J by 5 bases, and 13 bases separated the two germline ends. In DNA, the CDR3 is TGTGCCAGCAGAGGGCAGGGGACGGAGACCCAGTACTTC. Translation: CASRGQGTETQYF.

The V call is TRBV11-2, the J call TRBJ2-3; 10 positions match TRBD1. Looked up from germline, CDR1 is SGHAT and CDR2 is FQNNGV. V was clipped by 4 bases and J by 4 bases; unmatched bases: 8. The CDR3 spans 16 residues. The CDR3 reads CASSSGTGQGADTQYF. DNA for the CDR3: TGTGCCAGCAGCTCCGGAACCGGACAGGGGGCAGATACGCAGTATTTT.

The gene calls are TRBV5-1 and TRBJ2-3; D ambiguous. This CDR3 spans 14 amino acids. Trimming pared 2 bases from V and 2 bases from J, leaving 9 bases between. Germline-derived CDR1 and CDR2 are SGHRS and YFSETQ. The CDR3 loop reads CASSFAGYTDTQYF. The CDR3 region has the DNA TGCGCCAGCAGCTTCGCCGGGTACACAGATACGCAGTATTTT.

This CDR3 reads CASSQRQGLTGYTF. The CDR3 region has the DNA TGTGCCAGCAGCCAAAGACAGGGGCTGACGGGCTACACCTTC. This chain uses TRBV7-2 with TRBJ1-2; 8 bases are a match to TRBD1. V was pared by 5 bases and J by 8 bases, with 10 bases of the junction left unmatched. The CDR3 is 14 residues long. Germline CDR1 and CDR2: SGHTA and FQGNSA.

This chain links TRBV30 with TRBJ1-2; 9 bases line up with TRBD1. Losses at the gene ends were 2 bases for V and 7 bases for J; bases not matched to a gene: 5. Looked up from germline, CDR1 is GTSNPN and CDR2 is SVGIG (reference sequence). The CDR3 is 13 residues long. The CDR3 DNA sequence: TGTGCCTGGAGTAAGGACAGGGGTCTTGGCTACACCTTC. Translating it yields CAWSKDRGLGYTF. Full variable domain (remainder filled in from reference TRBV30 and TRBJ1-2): SQTIHQWPATLVQPVGSPLSLECTVEGTSNPNLYWYRQAAGRGLQLLFYSVGIGQISSEVPQNLSASRPQDRQFILSSKKLLLSDSGFYLCAWSKDRGLGYTFGSGTRLTVV.

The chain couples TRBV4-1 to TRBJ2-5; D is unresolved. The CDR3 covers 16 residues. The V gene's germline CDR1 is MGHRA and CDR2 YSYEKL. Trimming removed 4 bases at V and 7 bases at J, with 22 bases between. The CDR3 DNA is TGCGCCAGCAGCCGCTTAGACATTATCGGATTTGGGACCCAGTACTTC. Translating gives CASSRLDIIGFGTQYF.

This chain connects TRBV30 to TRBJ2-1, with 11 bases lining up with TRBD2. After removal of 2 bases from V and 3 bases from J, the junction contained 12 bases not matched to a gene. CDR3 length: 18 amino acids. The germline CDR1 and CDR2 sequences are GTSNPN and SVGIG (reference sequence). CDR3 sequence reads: CAWSRLGSGGAGYNEQFF. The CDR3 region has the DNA TGTGCCTGGAGTCGACTAGGTAGCGGGGGGGCCGGCTACAATGAGCAGTTCTTC.

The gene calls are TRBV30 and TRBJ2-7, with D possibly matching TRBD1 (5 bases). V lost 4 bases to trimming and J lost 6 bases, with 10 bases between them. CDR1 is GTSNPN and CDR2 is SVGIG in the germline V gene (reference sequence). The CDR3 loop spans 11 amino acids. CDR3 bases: TGTGCCTGGACAGGGCTCGGCGAGCAGTACTTC. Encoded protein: CAWTGLGEQYF.

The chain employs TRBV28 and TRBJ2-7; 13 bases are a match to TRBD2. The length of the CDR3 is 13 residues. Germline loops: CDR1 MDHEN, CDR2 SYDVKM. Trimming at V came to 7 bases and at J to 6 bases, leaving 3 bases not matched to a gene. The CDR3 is CASIGLAGAEQYF. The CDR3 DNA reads TGTGCCAGCATCGGACTAGCGGGAGCCGAGCAGTACTTC.

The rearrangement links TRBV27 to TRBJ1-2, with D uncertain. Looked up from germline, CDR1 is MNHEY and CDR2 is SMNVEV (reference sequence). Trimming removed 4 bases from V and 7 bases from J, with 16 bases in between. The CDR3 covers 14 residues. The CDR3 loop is CASSSPYTGGGYTF. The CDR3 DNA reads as TGTGCCAGCAGTTCCCCTTATACCGGAGGTGGCTACACCTTC.